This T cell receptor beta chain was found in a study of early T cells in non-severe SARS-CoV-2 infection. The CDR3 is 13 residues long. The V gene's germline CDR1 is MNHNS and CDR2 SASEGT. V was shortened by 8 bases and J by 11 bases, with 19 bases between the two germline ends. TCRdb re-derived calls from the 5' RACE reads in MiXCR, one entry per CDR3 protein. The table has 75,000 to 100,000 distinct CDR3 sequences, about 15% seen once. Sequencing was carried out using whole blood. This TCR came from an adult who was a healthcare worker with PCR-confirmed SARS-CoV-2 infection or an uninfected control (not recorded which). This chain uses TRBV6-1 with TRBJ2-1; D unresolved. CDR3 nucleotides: TGTGCCAGCCAACTGAATGCCGCCCCAAAGCAGTTCTTC. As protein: CASQLNAAPKQFF.